The table lists the clone carrying this T cell receptor (beta chain) with a count of one. The antigen remains unidentified. The primer mix had 60 Vbeta and 13 Jbeta primers. Clones were read by immunoSEQ multiplex PCR, and TCRdb kept only the in-frame ones, dropping some. The sample contains roughly 70,000 clones, around 82% of which appear only once. The germline V gene encodes CDR1 SGHDN and CDR2 FVKESK. CDR3 length: 13 residues. The germline V and J ends were trimmed by 4 bases and 9 bases, with 13 bases remaining between them. The source of the sample is a study of cytomegalovirus exposure and HLA in healthy donors. Study results and limitations: An analysis that was carried out later associated 16,000 or so TCR beta sequences with HLA alleles at 0.05 false discovery rate. Previous analysis showed most TCR beta V segments were productive about 87% or about 30% of the time.

The chain links TRBV14 to TRBJ2-1, with TRBD2 as a possible D gene (5 bases). The source material was PBMCs. This receptor was taken from a man between 18 and 35 years old in good health and CMV-seronegative. CDR3 sequence: CASSLYREGEQFF. CDR3 DNA: TGTGCCAGCAGCCTATACCGTGAGGGTGAGCAGTTCTTC.